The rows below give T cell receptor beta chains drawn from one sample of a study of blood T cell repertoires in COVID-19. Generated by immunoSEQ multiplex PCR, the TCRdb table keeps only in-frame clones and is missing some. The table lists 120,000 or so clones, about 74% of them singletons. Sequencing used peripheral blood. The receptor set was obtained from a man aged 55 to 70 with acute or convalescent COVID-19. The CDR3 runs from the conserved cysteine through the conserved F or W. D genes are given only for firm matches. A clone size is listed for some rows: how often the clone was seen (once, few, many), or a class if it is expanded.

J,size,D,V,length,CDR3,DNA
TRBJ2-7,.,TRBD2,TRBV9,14,CASSVPAGGGEQYF,TGTGCCAGCAGCGTTCCAGCGGGAGGGGGAGAGCAGTACTTC
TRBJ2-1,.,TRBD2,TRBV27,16,CASSLLTSGAYNEQFF,TGTGCCAGCAGTTTACTCACTAGCGGGGCCTACAATGAGCAGTTCTTC
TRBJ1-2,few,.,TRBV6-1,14,CASSEGDSPYGYTF,TGTGCCAGCAGTGAAGGCGACAGTCCCTATGGCTACACCTTC
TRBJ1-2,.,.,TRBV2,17,CASPRPDQLSTNYGYTF,TGTGCCAGCCCCAGGCCAGACCAGCTTTCCACTAACTATGGCTACACCTTC
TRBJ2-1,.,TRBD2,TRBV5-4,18,CASSLEPTSGGAVNEQFF,TGTGCCAGCAGCTTGGAACCTACTAGCGGGGGGGCAGTCAATGAGCAGTTCTTC
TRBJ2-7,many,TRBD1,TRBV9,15,CASSVRGQGVYEQYF,TGTGCCAGCAGCGTCCGGGGACAGGGGGTCTACGAGCAGTACTTC
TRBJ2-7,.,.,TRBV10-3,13,CAISIDIRYEQYF,TGTGCCATCAGTATCGACATCCGCTACGAGCAGTACTTC
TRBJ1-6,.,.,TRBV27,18,CASSLQKRGGSYNSPLHF,TGTGCCAGCAGTTTACAAAAGCGGGGAGGATCCTATAATTCACCCCTCCACTTT
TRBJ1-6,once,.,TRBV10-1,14,CASSEGGGNSPLHF,TGCGCCAGCAGTGAAGGTGGCGGGAATTCACCCCTCCACTTT
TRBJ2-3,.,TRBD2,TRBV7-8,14,CASSSSTSGISQYF,TGTGCCAGCAGCTCGTCGACTAGCGGGATATCACAGTATTTT
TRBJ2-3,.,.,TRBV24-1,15,CATSDPKTRTDTQYF,TGTGCCACCAGTGATCCCAAGACTAGGACCGATACGCAGTATTTT
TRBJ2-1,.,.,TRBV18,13,CASAGRGDNEQFF,TGTGCCAGCGCTGGCCGGGGTGACAATGAGCAGTTCTTC
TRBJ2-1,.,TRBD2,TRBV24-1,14,CATAGGVAYNEQFF,TGTGCCACCGCCGGGGGGGTGGCCTACAATGAGCAGTTCTTC
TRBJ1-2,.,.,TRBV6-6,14,CASSYSLTVSGYTF,TGTGCCAGCAGTTACTCTCTCACGGTGTCGGGCTACACCTTC
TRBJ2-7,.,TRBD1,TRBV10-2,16,CASSTLRDRGPYEQYF,TGCGCCAGCAGTACTCTCCGGGACAGGGGGCCTTACGAGCAGTACTTC
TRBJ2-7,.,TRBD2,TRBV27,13,CASSFGGRTEQYF,TGTGCCAGCAGTTTTGGCGGGAGAACCGAGCAGTACTTC
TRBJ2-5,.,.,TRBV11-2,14,CASSLTPSAETQYF,TGTGCCAGCAGCTTAACCCCTAGCGCTGAGACCCAGTACTTC
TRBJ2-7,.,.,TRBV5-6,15,CASSSGYGNSYEQYF,TGTGCCAGCAGCTCGGGATACGGGAACTCCTACGAGCAGTACTTC
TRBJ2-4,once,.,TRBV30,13,CAWERVLANIQYF,TGTGCCTGGGAACGGGTCCTTGCGAACATTCAGTACTTC
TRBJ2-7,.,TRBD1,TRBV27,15,CASSLSGQGYYEQYF,TGTGCCAGCAGTTTATCCGGACAGGGGTACTACGAGCAGTACTTC
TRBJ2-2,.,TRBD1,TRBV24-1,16,CATSDATYRGTGELFF,TGTGCCACCAGTGATGCGACATACAGGGGAACCGGGGAGCTGTTTTTT
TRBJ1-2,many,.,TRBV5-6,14,CASSEWGQNYGYTF,TGTGCCAGCAGCGAGTGGGGGCAGAACTATGGCTACACCTTC
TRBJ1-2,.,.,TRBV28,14,CASKVGPRNYGYTF,TGTGCCAGTAAGGTGGGGCCGCGGAACTATGGCTACACCTTC
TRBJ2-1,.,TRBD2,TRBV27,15,CASSSGREGYNEQFF,TGTGCCAGCAGTTCAGGGCGGGAGGGTTACAATGAGCAGTTCTTC
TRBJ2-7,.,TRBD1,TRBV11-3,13,CASSSGQLYEQYF,TGTGCCAGCAGCTCGGGACAGCTATACGAGCAGTACTTC
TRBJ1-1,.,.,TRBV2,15,CASSAQGTLNTEAFF,TGTGCCAGCAGTGCCCAGGGGACCTTGAACACTGAAGCTTTCTTT
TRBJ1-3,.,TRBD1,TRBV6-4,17,CASSEPPGQGQGNTIYF,TGTGCCAGCAGTGAACCCCCGGGACAGGGTCAAGGAAACACCATATATTTT
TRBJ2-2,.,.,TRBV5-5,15,CASSLGQGFTGELFF,TGTGCCAGCAGCTTGGGGCAGGGTTTCACCGGGGAGCTGTTTTTT
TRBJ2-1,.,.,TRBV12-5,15,CASGLVLSSVNEQFF,TGTGCTAGTGGTTTGGTACTATCATCGGTTAATGAGCAGTTCTTC
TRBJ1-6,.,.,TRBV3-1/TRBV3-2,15,CASSQGGTQNSPLHF,TGTGCCAGCAGCCAAGGTGGGACTCAGAATTCACCCCTCCACTTT
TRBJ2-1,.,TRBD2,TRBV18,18,CASSPPGVSGGSYNEQFF,TGTGCCAGCTCACCACCCGGGGTTAGCGGGGGCTCCTACAATGAGCAGTTCTTC
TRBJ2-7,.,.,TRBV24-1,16,CATSDFRETLSYEQYF,TGTGCCACCAGTGATTTCAGGGAAACCCTCTCCTACGAGCAGTACTTC
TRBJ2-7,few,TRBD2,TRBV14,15,CASSPASGRAHEQYF,TGTGCCAGCAGCCCAGCCAGCGGGAGGGCCCACGAGCAGTACTTC
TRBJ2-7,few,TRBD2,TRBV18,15,CASSTLAESSYEQYF,TGTGCCAGCTCAACACTAGCGGAGAGCTCCTACGAGCAGTACTTC
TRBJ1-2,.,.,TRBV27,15,CASSLWGGADYGYTF,TGTGCCAGCAGTTTATGGGGGGGCGCCGACTATGGCTACACCTTC
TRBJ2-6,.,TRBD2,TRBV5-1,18,CASSPRGAGGTGANVLTF,TGCGCCAGCAGCCCGAGGGGAGCGGGAGGGACTGGGGCCAACGTCCTGACTTTC
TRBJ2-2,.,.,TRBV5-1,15,CASNPRLESTGELFF,TGCGCCAGCAATCCGAGACTGGAGTCCACCGGGGAGCTGTTTTTT
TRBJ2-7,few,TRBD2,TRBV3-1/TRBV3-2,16,CASSPGTSGRLYEQYF,TGTGCCAGCAGCCCCGGGACTAGCGGGAGATTGTACGAGCAGTACTTC
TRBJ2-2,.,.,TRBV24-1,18,CATSRGRVKGTNTGELFF,TGTGCCACGTCTAGGGGCAGGGTGAAAGGAACGAACACCGGGGAGCTGTTTTTT
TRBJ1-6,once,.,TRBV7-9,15,CASSLRDGGNSPLHF,TGTGCCAGCAGCTTGCGGGACGGTGGTAATTCACCCCTCCACTTT
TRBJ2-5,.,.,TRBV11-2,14,CASSLRTIQETQYF,TGTGCCAGCAGCTTAAGGACTATACAAGAGACCCAGTACTTC
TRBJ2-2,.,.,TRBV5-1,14,CASSLQGNTGELFF,TGCGCCAGCAGCTTACAGGGGAACACCGGGGAGCTGTTTTTT
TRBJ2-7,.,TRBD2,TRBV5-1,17,CASSRGPGTSSSYEQYF,TGCGCCAGCAGCCGGGGACCAGGGACTAGTTCTTCCTACGAGCAGTACTTC
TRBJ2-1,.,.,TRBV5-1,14,CASSLRFQAYEQFF,TGCGCCAGCAGCCTTCGGTTTCAGGCATATGAGCAGTTCTTC
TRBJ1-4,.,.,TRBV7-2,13,CASSGQIYEKLFF,TGTGCCAGCAGCGGCCAGATTTATGAAAAACTGTTTTTT
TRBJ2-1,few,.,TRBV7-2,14,CASSQHMTGGEQFF,TGTGCCAGCAGCCAACACATGACCGGGGGTGAGCAGTTCTTC
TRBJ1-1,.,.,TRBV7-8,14,CASSLGGVRTEAFF,TGTGCCAGCAGCTTAGGGGGGGTTCGTACTGAAGCTTTCTTT
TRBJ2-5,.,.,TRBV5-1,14,CASSLEGLSGTQYF,TGCGCCAGCAGCTTGGAAGGACTATCTGGGACCCAGTACTTC
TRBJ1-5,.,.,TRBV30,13,CAWNAGGNQPQHF,TGTGCCTGGAACGCGGGGGGCAATCAGCCCCAGCATTTT
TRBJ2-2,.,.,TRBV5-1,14,CASSVTETAGELFF,TGCGCCAGCAGCGTGACAGAAACGGCCGGGGAGCTGTTTTTT
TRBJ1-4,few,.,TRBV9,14,CASSMGTRAEKLFF,TGTGCCAGCAGCATGGGGACACGGGCTGAAAAACTGTTTTTT
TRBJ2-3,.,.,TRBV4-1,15,CASSPRSPGSDTQYF,TGCGCCAGCAGCCCGAGGAGCCCGGGGTCAGATACGCAGTATTTT
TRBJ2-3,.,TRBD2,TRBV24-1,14,CATSDPSGADTQYF,TGTGCCACCAGTGACCCGAGCGGGGCAGATACGCAGTATTTT
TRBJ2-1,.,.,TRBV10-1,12,CADSRGIGEQFF,TGCGCTGATTCGAGGGGGATAGGGGAGCAGTTCTTC
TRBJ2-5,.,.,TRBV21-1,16,CASSKCWDRGKETQYF,TGTGCCAGCAGCAAATGTTGGGACAGGGGTAAGGAGACCCAGTACTTC